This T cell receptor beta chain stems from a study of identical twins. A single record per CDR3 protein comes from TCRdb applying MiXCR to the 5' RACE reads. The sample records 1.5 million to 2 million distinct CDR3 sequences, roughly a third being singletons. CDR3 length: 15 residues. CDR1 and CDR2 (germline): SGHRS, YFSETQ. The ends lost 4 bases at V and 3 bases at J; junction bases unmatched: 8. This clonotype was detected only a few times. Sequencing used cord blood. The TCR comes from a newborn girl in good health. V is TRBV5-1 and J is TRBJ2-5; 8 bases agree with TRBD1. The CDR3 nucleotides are TGCGCCAGCAGCCTAGGCCTGGACAGGGAAGAGACCCAGTACTTC. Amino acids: CASSLGLDREETQYF.